Sequencing of this T cell receptor beta chain was carried out in a study of T cells in Graves' hyperthyroidism and ophthalmopathy. Study at large: Upon initial diagnosis and before any treatment, peripheral blood was collected. Study-level results: Blood samples included most of the expanded thyroid clonotypes exceeding 0.001. Through a model of 13 V-J features, ophthalmopathy was separated from stable hyperthyroidism.

This clonotype was counted a few times. Its target is unknown. The TCR beta CDR3 regions underwent amplification using RNA transcripts as the source. Using the HTBI primer set, a first-round RT-PCR was run on the TCR CDR3. In TCRdb, the multiplex PCR reads were re-called with MiXCR into one record per CDR3 protein. The data show 550,000 to 650,000 distinct CDR3 sequences, with roughly 13% seen just once and about 5.8% held by the top ten. The sequenced material came from blood. This TCR came from a woman younger than 45 with Graves' hyperthyroidism that later progressed to Graves' ophthalmopathy.

In nucleotides, the CDR3 is TGTGCCAGCAGCTTAGACAGGGGGCGGTCGGTTCAGCCCCAGCATTTT. It specifies CASSLDRGRSVQPQHF. The chain employs TRBV7-8 and TRBJ1-5; 9 positions match TRBD1. The CDR3 is made up of 16 amino acids. The germline CDR1 and CDR2 sequences are SGHVS and FQNEAQ. Trimming cost V 1 base and J 6 bases; bases outside gene matches: 7.